This TCR beta chain was identified in a study of T cell changes during pregnancy in multiple sclerosis. Trimming took 3 bases from V and 2 from J, leaving 13 bases between them. The CDR3 sequence is 15 residues long. CDR1 and CDR2 from the germline V gene are LNHDA and SQIVND (reference sequence). Libraries were prepared by immunoSEQ multiplex PCR; TCRdb keeps only in-frame clonotypes and omits some of them. The table records 60,000 to 70,000 clones, roughly 90% of them present only once. The genes are TRBV19 and TRBJ1-1, with D possibly TRBD1 on 5 matching bases. The sample consisted of peripheral blood, taken in the second trimester of pregnancy. The sequence was obtained from a female donor in good health, enrolled as a control in a pregnancy study. In DNA form, the CDR3 reads TGTGCCAGTAGTATTGTCGACAGCCTAAACACTGAAGCTTTCTTT. Its protein product is CASSIVDSLNTEAFF.